The entry below gives a single TCR beta chain sequence along with its context. The antigen remains unidentified. Clones were sequenced by immunoSEQ multiplex PCR, and TCRdb holds only the in-frame ones, with some missing. This repertoire shows more than 13,000 clones, around nine tenths found once; its top ten account for around 3.8%. This sample was taken from a study of chemoradiotherapy in HPV16-positive cancers. General study findings and limits: During treatment, candidate HPV-specific clones and E7-related motifs expanded in tumor.

V lost 2 bases, J lost 1 base, and 8 bases lay in between. Per the germline V gene, CDR1 is SGHAT and CDR2 is FQDESV (reference sequence). The CDR3 has 14 amino acids. Sequencing was performed on blood, taken from a patient who underwent chemoradiotherapy. V gene TRBV11-1 combines with J gene TRBJ1-1; tentatively, D is TRBD1 (6 bases). This clonotype originated in a human donor with HPV-associated anogenital cancer. The CDR3 sequence: CASSLRGKNTEAFF. The DNA for the CDR3 is TGTGCCAGCAGCTTAAGGGGGAAGAACACTGAAGCTTTCTTT.